The T cell receptor beta chain described here comes from a study of blood T cell repertoires in COVID-19. Authors' methods: Quantification of nucleated cells was approximated via reference gene primer amplification. Measured with immunoSEQ multiplex PCR; TCRdb has only the in-frame clones, and not every one. V and J calls and clone size are those listed in that table; D and trimming were worked out from the DNA. There are 350,000 or so clones in the sample; nearly 90% occur only once, and roughly 6.8% lies in the top ten. V lost 4 bases and J lost 1, with 8 bases in between. Germline V gene sequence: CDR1 SGHRS, CDR2 YFSETQ. This CDR3 region has 13 residues.

The clonotype originates from a man in his late teens or twenties with active or convalescent COVID-19. The sequencing input was peripheral blood. V usage is TRBV5-1 and J usage is TRBJ1-1, with D unclear. CDR3 protein: CASSRQWNTEAFF. As DNA, the CDR3 is TGCGCCAGCAGCCGCCAGTGGAACACTGAAGCTTTCTTT.